This passage covers 31 T cell receptor beta chains from one sample sequenced in a study of cytotoxic CD8 clonotypes in ibrutinib-treated CLL. Assay: immunoSEQ multiplex PCR; the TCRdb copy retains only in-frame clones and omits some. The sample records some 170,000 clones, roughly 90% being singletons. Sequencing used PBMCs, obtained at disease progression, from a patient treated with ibrutinib. The origin of the receptors is a human donor with chronic lymphocytic leukemia.

J is TRBJ2-7 and V is TRBV11-3; D unclear. This CDR3 spans 11 amino acids. V was pared by 5 bases and J by 4 bases, with 6 bases between. Germline V CDR1 and CDR2: SGHNT, YENEEA. This CDR3 reads CASSLKYEQYF. The DNA for the CDR3 is TGTGCCAGCAGCCTGAAGTACGAGCAGTACTTC.

The rearrangement uses TRBV5-6 and TRBJ2-7; 8 bases match TRBD2. V lost 5 bases, J lost 2 bases, and 6 bases stayed unmatched. CDR1 SGHDT and CDR2 YYEEEE come from the germline V gene. CDR3 length: 14 amino acids. The CDR3 sequence is CASRPGGAPYEQYF. The CDR3 DNA is TGTGCCAGCAGGCCCGGGGGGGCGCCCTACGAGCAGTACTTC.

The sample holds one count of this clone. The chain links TRBV29-1 to TRBJ2-2; D remains ambiguous. This CDR3 is 14 amino acids long. Trimming left V 7 bases short and J 3 bases short, with 15 bases between. Germline V gene data show CDR1 as SQVTM and CDR2 as ANQGSEA. This CDR3 is CSASKGVDTGELFF. The CDR3 region has the DNA TGCAGCGCATCAAAGGGCGTAGACACCGGGGAGCTGTTTTTT.

The chain has TRBV19 and TRBJ2-1, with 8 bases that match TRBD1. CDR3 length: 14 amino acids. Germline loops: CDR1 LNHDA, CDR2 SQIVND (reference sequence). V lost 9 bases and J lost 3; bases outside the gene matches: 7. The CDR3 here is CASARDRSYNEQFF. The CDR3 nucleotides are TGTGCCAGCGCCCGGGACAGGAGCTACAATGAGCAGTTCTTC.

Concerning this clone: Other DNA sequences within the sample encode an identical CDR3. The chain couples TRBV7-2 to TRBJ2-3, with D perhaps matching TRBD1 (5 bases). CDR1 SGHTA and CDR2 FQGNSA come from the germline V gene. Trimming left V 5 bases short and J 1 base short, with 10 bases between. CDR3 length: 14 amino acids. The CDR3 sequence: CASSPGQGTDTQYF. The CDR3 nucleotides are TGTGCCAGCAGCCCAGGACAAGGCACAGATACGCAGTATTTT.

In its sample, this clone was seen once. The genes are TRBV10-1 and TRBJ2-7; 7 nucleotides align to TRBD1. Germline V lookup: CDR1 WNHNN, CDR2 SYGVQD (reference sequence). V shed 7 bases, J shed 4 bases, and the junction held 19 bases outside the gene matches. This CDR3 comprises 17 residues. CDR3 amino acids: CASNLTGYRLTGYEQYF. The CDR3 DNA reads as TGCGCCAGCAACCTGACAGGGTACAGGCTTACTGGTTACGAGCAGTACTTC.

The rearrangement links TRBV6-6 to TRBJ2-7, with 8 bases that match TRBD2. This CDR3 has 16 amino acids. Germline V gene lookup returns CDR1 MNHNY and CDR2 SVGAGI (reference sequence). Trimming cost V 6 bases and J 3 bases; bases outside gene matches: 13. The CDR3 spells CASSATTGTRNYEQYF. Here the CDR3 DNA reads TGTGCCAGCAGCGCAACGACCGGGACTAGAAACTACGAGCAGTACTTC.

This clone was picked up many times. The chain carries TRBV2 and TRBJ1-2; D is uncertain. V gave up 9 bases and J gave up 7 bases, with 24 bases separating them. The germline V gene encodes CDR1 SNHLY and CDR2 FYNNEI. The CDR3 extends over 15 amino acids. The CDR3 region has the DNA TGTGCCAGAGGTGACCCGGGTCAACTCGCGGGTGGCTACACCTTC. This encodes CARGDPGQLAGGYTF.

This chain links TRBV19 with TRBJ2-2; D may be TRBD1 (6 bases). Germline CDR1 is LNHDA and CDR2 is SQIVND (reference sequence). Trimming shortened V by 0 bases and J by 2 bases, and 13 bases separated the two germline ends. The CDR3 is 17 amino acids. The CDR3 DNA follows: TGTGCCAGTAGTATAGAACAGGGCTCCATCAACACCGGGGAGCTGTTTTTT. This sequence encodes CASSIEQGSINTGELFF. Combining the CDR3 with reference TRBV19 and TRBJ2-2 gives the whole variable domain DGGITQSPKYLFRKEGQNVTLSCEQNLNHDAMYWYRQDPGQGLRLIYYSQIVNDFQKGDIAEGYSVSREKKESFPLTVTSAQKNPTAFYLCASSIEQGSINTGELFFGEGSRLTVL.

This clone was seen only a few times. The chain combines TRBV27 with TRBJ2-2, with unresolved D. Per germline, CDR1 MNHEY and CDR2 SMNVEV (reference sequence). V lost 7 bases and J 4 bases, leaving 19 bases between the germline ends. CDR3 length: 16 residues. The CDR3 DNA sequence: TGTGCCAGCACCCGGAACTGGAACGATGGCACCGGGGAGCTGTTTTTT. Its protein is CASTRNWNDGTGELFF.

This clone was detected a few times. V and J are TRBV7-3 and TRBJ2-1, with 15 bases identical to TRBD2. The CDR3 loop spans 19 amino acids. The V gene end was trimmed by 4 bases and the J gene end by 0 bases; junction bases not matched to a gene: 7. Germline values: CDR1 SGHTA, CDR2 FQGTGA. CDR3 nucleotides: TGTGCCAGCAGCTCGGGACTAGCGGGAGGAAAGAGCTCCTACAATGAGCAGTTCTTC. Encoded protein: CASSSGLAGGKSSYNEQFF.

V usage is TRBV27 and J usage is TRBJ1-2, with TRBD1 matching 8 bases. V dropped 5 bases and J dropped 5; count of bases not matched to a gene: 4. The CDR3 extends over 13 amino acids. Per the germline V gene, CDR1 is MNHEY and CDR2 is SMNVEV (reference sequence). CDR3 in DNA: TGTGCCAGCAGTCGGACAGGGCTTTATGGCTACACCTTC. Residues: CASSRTGLYGYTF.

The gene calls are TRBV7-9 and TRBJ1-5; TRBD1 might be the D (5 bases). Germline assignment: CDR1 SEHNR and CDR2 FQNEAQ (reference sequence). V dropped 1 base and J dropped 5 bases, with 9 bases sitting between them. The CDR3 is made up of 14 amino acids. In DNA, the CDR3 is TGTGCCAGCAGCTTAGTCCAGGGCGATCAGCCCCAGCATTTT. This codes for CASSLVQGDQPQHF.

The chain recombines TRBV11-2 with TRBJ2-7; D is unclear. V gave up 3 bases and J gave up 1 base, with 10 bases separating them. Per germline, CDR1 SGHAT and CDR2 FQNNGV. The CDR3 extends over 14 amino acids. The CDR3 protein is CASSFAQLSYEQYF. CDR3 nucleotide sequence: TGTGCCAGCAGCTTTGCCCAGTTGTCCTACGAGCAGTACTTC.

The chain couples TRBV7-9 to TRBJ2-1; possibly TRBD2 for D (6 bases). The CDR3 runs to 16 residues. CDR1 is SEHNR, CDR2 FQNEAQ, per germline (reference sequence). V lost 2 bases and J 3 bases, leaving 14 bases between the germline ends. CDR3 nucleotide sequence: TGTGCCAGCAGCTTATCCGTGATAGCGGTCTACAATGAGCAGTTCTTC. Its translation: CASSLSVIAVYNEQFF.

The chain links TRBV27 to TRBJ2-1, with 14 bases aligning to TRBD2. Germline V gene sequence: CDR1 MNHEY, CDR2 SMNVEV (reference sequence). There are 17 residues in the CDR3. Trimming cost V 3 bases and J 1 base; bases outside gene matches: 2. Here the CDR3 reads CASSFRLAGGSYNEQFF. The CDR3 region has the DNA TGTGCCAGCAGTTTCCGACTAGCGGGAGGGTCCTACAATGAGCAGTTCTTC.

This chain links TRBV19 with TRBJ1-2; perhaps TRBD1 as D (6 bases). V gave up 3 bases and J gave up 6 bases, with 23 bases separating them. There are 17 residues in the CDR3. Looked up from germline, CDR1 is LNHDA and CDR2 is SQIVND (reference sequence). CDR3 protein: CASSIASLQGFYHGYTF. In DNA form, the CDR3 reads TGTGCCAGTAGTATTGCTTCCCTTCAGGGGTTTTACCATGGCTACACCTTC.

The chain links TRBV4-1 to TRBJ2-2, with TRBD1 matching over 12 bases. The CDR3 contains 18 residues. V lost 1 base and J lost 6; bases outside the gene matches: 9. Germline V lookup: CDR1 MGHRA, CDR2 YSYEKL. CDR3 coding DNA: TGCGCCAGCAGCCAAGCCGGGACAGGGGGCGAAATGTCCGGGGAGCTGTTTTTT. This translates into CASSQAGTGGEMSGELFF.

The chain joins TRBV6-5 to TRBJ2-3; D is perhaps TRBD1 (6 bases). Trimming cost V 6 bases and J 4 bases, with 8 bases left between them. The germline V gene has CDR1 MNHEY and CDR2 SVGAGI. The CDR3 extends over 12 amino acids. DNA for the CDR3: TGTGCCAGCAGGAGGGGGTCAGATACGCAGTATTTT. Protein sequence: CASRRGSDTQYF.

This clone showed up just once. The V and J genes are TRBV6-5 and TRBJ1-1; 7 nucleotides match TRBD1. V shed 2 bases, J shed 7 bases, and the junction held 13 bases outside the gene matches. The CDR3 spans 16 residues. CDR1 and CDR2 from the germline V gene are MNHEY and SVGAGI. The CDR3 sequence: CASSYGVTGPLSEAFF. Written as DNA, the CDR3 is TGTGCCAGCAGTTACGGGGTGACAGGGCCTTTAAGTGAAGCTTTCTTT.

This clone has just one count. The V gene is TRBV10-3, the J gene TRBJ1-3; D ambiguous. The CDR3 is 11 residues long. V was pared by 11 bases and J by 6 bases, with 11 bases between. Germline V lookup: CDR1 ENHRY, CDR2 SYGVKD. CDR3 nucleotides: TGTGCCTCCAAGGCTGCAAACACCATATATTTT. Encoded protein: CASKAANTIYF.

J is TRBJ2-1 and V is TRBV19, with 8 bases lining up with TRBD2. V trimming: 3 bases; J trimming: 3 bases; junction bases outside the gene matches: 13. CDR1 LNHDA and CDR2 SQIVND come from the germline V gene (reference sequence). The CDR3 sequence is 18 residues long. In DNA form, the CDR3 reads TGTGCCAGTAGTATGAGGGGGTCAACGGGACTAGGCTACAATGAGCAGTTCTTC. Translated, it gives CASSMRGSTGLGYNEQFF. Full variable domain (missing parts from reference TRBV19 and TRBJ2-1): DGGITQSPKYLFRKEGQNVTLSCEQNLNHDAMYWYRQDPGQGLRLIYYSQIVNDFQKGDIAEGYSVSREKKESFPLTVTSAQKNPTAFYLCASSMRGSTGLGYNEQFFGPGTRLTVL.

This clone was seen once. The V and J genes are TRBV30 and TRBJ1-3, with a tentative D call TRBD1 (5 bases). Trimming cost V 2 bases and J 0 bases, with 8 bases left between them. The CDR3 runs to 14 residues. Germline CDR1 GTSNPN, CDR2 SVGIG (reference sequence). The CDR3 nucleotides read TGTGCCTGGAGTAGGAGGGGCTCTGGAAACACCATATATTTT. It is translated as CAWSRRGSGNTIYF.

In its sample, this clone was seen once. The V and J genes are TRBV4-3 and TRBJ1-1; D uncertain. CDR1 is LGHNA and CDR2 is YSLEER in the germline V gene. CDR3 length equals 13 residues. V was pared by 1 base and J by 6 bases, with 9 bases between. Written as DNA, the CDR3 is TGCGCCAGCAGCCAAGTATTCGGGGCTGAAGCTTTCTTT. It specifies CASSQVFGAEAFF.

The rearrangement joins TRBV2 to TRBJ2-7; D might be TRBD2 (5 bases). Germline V gives CDR1 SNHLY, CDR2 FYNNEI. This CDR3 contains 14 residues. The germline V and J ends were trimmed by 7 bases and 2 bases, with 15 bases remaining between them. The CDR3 reads CASIRRESTYEQYF. Written as DNA, the CDR3 is TGTGCCAGCATTCGTAGGGAGAGTACCTACGAGCAGTACTTC.

This chain connects TRBV7-6 to TRBJ2-7; no firm D call. The CDR3 extends over 13 amino acids. The germline V gene has CDR1 SGHVS and CDR2 FNYEAQ. Trimming stripped 4 bases from V and 5 bases from J, with 12 bases between. CDR3 residues: CASSSGLNNEQYF. In nucleotides, the CDR3 is TGTGCCAGCAGCTCCGGGCTAAACAACGAGCAGTACTTC.

V is TRBV7-2 and J is TRBJ2-6; tentatively, D is TRBD1 or TRBD2 (5 bases each). There are 15 residues in the CDR3. Trimming stripped 8 bases from V and 0 bases from J, with 11 bases between. Germline V lookup: CDR1 SGHTA, CDR2 FQGNSA. CDR3 residues: CASHHGGSGANVLTF. The CDR3 DNA follows: TGTGCCAGCCACCATGGGGGCTCTGGGGCCAACGTCCTGACTTTC.

This chain joins TRBV21-1 and TRBJ2-7; the D segment call TRBD2 is taken from the table without a DNA check. TRBV21-1 is a recognized pseudogene. The length of the CDR3 is 17 residues. CDR3 loop: CASSKGSGRLLSYEQYF. In nucleotides, the CDR3 is TGTGCCAGCAGCAAAGGGAGCGGGAGGCTCCTTTCCTACGAGCAGTACTTC.

V is TRBV11-2 and J is TRBJ2-2; D ambiguous. The germline V gene has CDR1 SGHAT and CDR2 FQNNGV. Between the trimmed V and J ends, which lost 1 base and 5 bases, there was a span of 8 bases. The CDR3 is 14 amino acids. This chain's CDR3 is CASSLGQPTGELFF. The CDR3 nucleotides read TGTGCCAGCAGCTTAGGCCAGCCAACCGGGGAGCTGTTTTTT. The complete variable domain, with remaining parts taken from reference TRBV11-2 and TRBJ2-2, reads EAGVAQSPRYKIIEKRQSVAFWCNPISGHATLYWYQQILGQGPKLLIQFQNNGVVDDSQLPKDRFSAERLKGVDSTLKIQPAKLEDSAVYLCASSLGQPTGELFFGEGSRLTVL.

The chain employs TRBV2 and TRBJ2-2; D gene uncertain. Between the trimmed V and J ends, which lost 6 bases and 4 bases, there was a span of 24 bases. Germline CDR1 reads SNHLY; CDR2 reads FYNNEI. This CDR3 is built from 18 residues. The CDR3 spells CASRSIVAGVRVTGELFF. Written as DNA, the CDR3 is TGTGCCAGCAGGTCGATAGTAGCTGGAGTCCGTGTCACCGGGGAGCTGTTTTTT.

J is TRBJ2-6 and V is TRBV6-4, with TRBD2 matching over 9 bases. This CDR3 is 17 amino acids long. The germline V gene encodes CDR1 MRHNA and CDR2 SNTAGT. J lost 0 bases, V lost 4 bases, and 4 bases had no gene match. CDR3: CASSAAGGTSGANVLTF. CDR3 DNA: TGTGCCAGCAGTGCGGCGGGAGGGACCTCTGGGGCCAACGTCCTGACTTTC.